The entry that follows covers one T cell receptor beta chain sequence. Time point described: before natalizumab initiation. TCRdb's copy holds only in-frame clones and misses some; the assay was immunoSEQ multiplex PCR. Found here are 30,000 or so clones, about 89% of them singletons; the top ten hold nearly 1.5%. The sample comes from a study of multiple sclerosis patients with progressive multifocal leukoencephalopathy. The CDR3 is 17 amino acids. With 4 bases removed from V and 2 bases from J, the gap between germline ends came to 21 bases. The germline V gene has CDR1 KGHSH and CDR2 LQKENI. The source of this sequence is a human donor with multiple sclerosis. Sequenced material: PBMCs. J is TRBJ2-7 and V is TRBV18; D ambiguous. The CDR3 coding sequence is TGTGCCAGCTCACTTTTGGCAGGTCCGGCTAGTGCCTACGAGCAGTACTTC. Amino acids: CASSLLAGPASAYEQYF.